The rows below give T cell receptor beta chains drawn from one sample of a study of cytomegalovirus exposure and HLA in healthy donors. Clones were read by immunoSEQ multiplex PCR, and TCRdb kept only the in-frame ones, dropping some. The sample holds fewer than 150,000 clones, roughly 77% seen once. The sequenced sample consisted of PBMCs. Every receptor here comes from a man aged 25 to 40 in good health. The CDR3 runs from the conserved cysteine through the conserved F or W. The order of the fields is CDR3 length, D gene, J gene, V gene, clone size, CDR3 DNA, CDR3 protein. A D gene is named only where the DNA matches it firmly. Some rows mark clone size as missing; the rest say once, few, many or name a class of expanded clone.

19,.,TRBJ2-7,TRBV15,.,TGTGCCACCAGCAGATGGAGACCGCCAGCCCTCACGGTCCCCTACGAGCAGTACTTC,CATSRWRPPALTVPYEQYF
14,.,TRBJ2-7,TRBV28,.,TGTGCCAGCAGTTTAGTCCTAGGCTCCTACGAGCAGTACTTC,CASSLVLGSYEQYF
16,TRBD1,TRBJ1-3,TRBV9,once,TGTGCCAGCAGCGTAGGGACAGGGGTCTCTGGAAACACCATATATTTT,CASSVGTGVSGNTIYF
13,.,TRBJ1-1,TRBV28,.,TGTGCCAGCAGTTTACCCTTGAACACTGAAGCTTTCTTT,CASSLPLNTEAFF
14,.,TRBJ1-1,TRBV19,few,TGTGCCAGTATAGGACAGAATTTGAACACTGAAGCTTTCTTT,CASIGQNLNTEAFF
10,.,TRBJ1-5,TRBV28,few,TGTGCCCATAGCAATCAGCCCCAGCATTTT,CAHSNQPQHF
16,.,TRBJ2-2,TRBV4-1,.,TGCGCCAGCAGCCATTCCCGGAGAGGGAACACCGGGGAGCTGTTTTTT,CASSHSRRGNTGELFF
16,TRBD2,TRBJ2-1,TRBV5-4,.,TGTGCCAGCAGCTTGGAAGGCGGGAGCCTCTACAATGAGCAGTTCTTC,CASSLEGGSLYNEQFF
18,TRBD2,TRBJ2-3,TRBV7-9,few,TGTGCCAGCAGCCCTCTACCGGGACTAGCTGGTAGCACAGATACGCAGTATTTT,CASSPLPGLAGSTDTQYF
11,.,TRBJ2-3,TRBV28,.,TGTGCCAGCACTAGCACAGATACGCAGTATTTT,CASTSTDTQYF
14,TRBD2,TRBJ2-1,TRBV9,.,TGTGCCAGCTCCCCGGCGGGGGGGAAGGATGAGCAGTTCTTC,CASSPAGGKDEQFF
13,.,TRBJ2-1,TRBV9,.,TGTGCCTCCCGCCCCTCAGAGGGGGATGAGCAGTTCTTC,CASRPSEGDEQFF
13,.,TRBJ2-5,TRBV9,.,TGTGCCAGCAGCCCTGGAGGAACGGAGACCCAGTACTTC,CASSPGGTETQYF
15,.,TRBJ1-5,TRBV5-1,.,TGCGCCAGCAGCCTCGGGCAGGGATGGAATCAGCCCCAGCATTTT,CASSLGQGWNQPQHF
14,.,TRBJ2-7,TRBV2,.,TGTGCCAGCAGTGAGAGGGTTCGGTCCTACGAGCAGTACTTC,CASSERVRSYEQYF
16,TRBD1,TRBJ2-1,TRBV7-9,.,TGTGCCAGCAGCGGATCCGGGACAGGGTCCTACAATGAGCAGTTCTTC,CASSGSGTGSYNEQFF
13,TRBD2,TRBJ2-5,TRBV6-1,few,TGTGCCAGCAGTTTGGGACTATCAGAGACCCAGTACTTC,CASSLGLSETQYF
17,TRBD2,TRBJ2-1,TRBV10-3,.,TGTGCCACCCAAGGTAGCGGGAGGGCCAAAGACTACAATGAGCAGTTCTTC,CATQGSGRAKDYNEQFF
15,TRBD2,TRBJ2-7,TRBV4-1,.,TGCGCCAGCAGCCCTGGACTAGCGGGAACCTACGAGCAGTACTTC,CASSPGLAGTYEQYF
14,TRBD1,TRBJ2-2,TRBV2,.,TGTGCCAGCAGTGGACAGGGGAACACCGGGGAGCTGTTTTTT,CASSGQGNTGELFF
13,.,TRBJ2-7,TRBV13,.,TGTGCCAGCAGCGGAGGGTTTATCTACGAGCAGTACTTC,CASSGGFIYEQYF
15,TRBD1,TRBJ1-2,TRBV6-1,.,TGTGCCAGCAGAACTTACCGGGACAGGATCTATGGCTACACCTTC,CASRTYRDRIYGYTF
14,.,TRBJ1-5,TRBV27,.,TGTGCCAGCAGCTTACAGGGTGGCGGCCAGCCCCAGCATTTT,CASSLQGGGQPQHF
14,TRBD1,TRBJ1-2,TRBV5-1,.,TGCACCAGTTCGACAGGGCCAGCTAACTATGGCTACACCTTC,CTSSTGPANYGYTF
13,TRBD2,TRBJ2-5,TRBV6-1,.,TGTGCCGGTAGCGGGATGGGGTTCGAGACCCAGTACTTC,CAGSGMGFETQYF
15,.,TRBJ2-3,TRBV19,.,TGTGCCAGTAGTATAGAGGGGGCGAGTTTGGATACGCAGTATTTT,CASSIEGASLDTQYF
15,.,TRBJ1-2,TRBV9,.,TGTGCCAGCGGCGGTAGGGAGGGCCCGACTTATGGCTACACCTTC,CASGGREGPTYGYTF
14,.,TRBJ2-1,TRBV10-3,.,TGTGCCATCAGTGAACGAGTCGGCGGCAATGAGCAGTTCTTC,CAISERVGGNEQFF
15,.,TRBJ2-4,TRBV6-5,.,TGTGCCACCTTCAGGGGGATGGCGGGGAAAAACATTCAGTACTTC,CATFRGMAGKNIQYF
19,TRBD2,TRBJ2-5,TRBV10-3,.,TGTGCCATCAGTGACCAGGGACTAGCGCGGGGTCCGTACCAAGAGACCCAGTACTTC,CAISDQGLARGPYQETQYF
16,TRBD2,TRBJ2-3,TRBV10-3,many,TGTGCCATCAGTGAGTCTACGGGAGGGCCCGGAGATACGCAGTATTTT,CAISESTGGPGDTQYF
14,.,TRBJ2-3,TRBV11-2,.,TGTGCCAGCAGCTTTCCAGGGCACACAGATACGCAGTATTTT,CASSFPGHTDTQYF
17,TRBD2,TRBJ2-3,TRBV11-1,.,TGTGCCAGCAGCTTAGCCCTAACTAGCGGAGGGGGAGATACGCAGTATTTT,CASSLALTSGGGDTQYF
15,TRBD2,TRBJ2-1,TRBV6-5,.,TGTGCCAGCAGTGCGGGGGGACTAGCGGGCAATGAGCAGTTCTTC,CASSAGGLAGNEQFF
14,.,TRBJ2-7,TRBV19,.,TGTGCCAGTAGTATAGAGGGCGGGGTCTACGAGCAGTACTTC,CASSIEGGVYEQYF
13,.,TRBJ1-6,TRBV4-1,.,TGCGCCAGCAGCCAAGAGTTGGGCTCACCCCTCCACTTT,CASSQELGSPLHF
14,.,TRBJ1-2,TRBV7-2,.,TGTGCCAGCAGCTTAGTTAGTCAGGGCTATGGCTACACCTTC,CASSLVSQGYGYTF
14,TRBD1,TRBJ2-7,TRBV7-2,.,TGTGCCAGCAGCCAAGGACAGGGAGGCTACGAGCAGTACTTC,CASSQGQGGYEQYF
11,TRBD1,TRBJ2-1,TRBV18,.,TGTGCCAGCTCACTCGACACAGGGGAGTTCTTC,CASSLDTGEFF
13,TRBD2,TRBJ2-5,TRBV7-9,.,TGTTCCAGCTTAGCGGGAGGGAGTGAGACCCAGTACTTC,CSSLAGGSETQYF
13,.,TRBJ2-7,TRBV9,.,TGTGCCAGCACGCGGGATTACAGGTGCGAGCAGTACTTC,CASTRDYRCEQYF
14,.,TRBJ2-5,TRBV29-1,few,TGCAGCGTAGTCCCAAGGGGGGGCCAAGAGACCCAGTACTTC,CSVVPRGGQETQYF
14,TRBD2,TRBJ2-1,TRBV18,once,TGTGCCAGCTCCTTAGGAGCGGGAGAAACTGCGCAGTTCTTC,CASSLGAGETAQFF
14,TRBD2,TRBJ2-7,TRBV18,once,TGTGCCAGCTCACCGAGTCTAGCGGAAAGAGAGCAGTACTTC,CASSPSLAEREQYF
16,.,TRBJ2-2,TRBV9,.,TGTGCCAGCAGCGTAGAAAGCCTACAGGGTAGGGGGGAGCTGTTTTTT,CASSVESLQGRGELFF
16,TRBD1,TRBJ1-2,TRBV4-1,.,TGCGCCAGCAGCCAACTACCGGGACAGGCTGAAAGGGGCTACACCTTC,CASSQLPGQAERGYTF
13,.,TRBJ2-7,TRBV11-3,.,TGTGCCAGCAGCTTATTTAGAAACTACGAGCAGTACTTC,CASSLFRNYEQYF
14,.,TRBJ2-1,TRBV5-4,.,TGTGCCAGCAGCTCGGGAGCTCCAAGGGGTGAGCAGTTCTTC,CASSSGAPRGEQFF
14,TRBD1,TRBJ2-3,TRBV6-5,once,TGTGCCAGCAGTGAGGGGGCAGTGACAGATACGCAGTATTTT,CASSEGAVTDTQYF
16,.,TRBJ2-7,TRBV13,.,TGTGCCAGCAGCTTAGAGGGGGCGGGGCTGGATTACGAGCAGTACTTC,CASSLEGAGLDYEQYF
16,.,TRBJ2-7,TRBV4-3,few,TGCGCCAGCAGCCAAGATCAGGGGGGAAGATTCTACGAGCAGTACTTC,CASSQDQGGRFYEQYF
16,.,TRBJ1-1,TRBV27,.,TGTGCCAGCAGTTTATTCGGGCCTCGGGGTTACACTGAAGCTTTCTTT,CASSLFGPRGYTEAFF
14,TRBD1,TRBJ2-1,TRBV27,.,TGTGCCAGCAGAGGGGGCTTGGTGTACAATGAGCAGTTCTTC,CASRGGLVYNEQFF
13,.,TRBJ2-7,TRBV5-1,.,TGCGCCAGCAGCTTGGATAGCAAGTACGAGCAGTACTTC,CASSLDSKYEQYF
15,TRBD1,TRBJ1-6,TRBV6-1,.,TGTGCCAGCAGTACCCGGGACAGGGATAATTCACCCCTCCACTTT,CASSTRDRDNSPLHF
17,TRBD2,TRBJ2-1,TRBV4-3,.,TGCGCCAGCAGCCAAGTAGCGGGACTAGCGTCCTACAATGAGCAGTTCTTC,CASSQVAGLASYNEQFF
15,TRBD1,TRBJ1-3,TRBV4-3,.,TGCGCCAGCAGCCAAGTCCAGGGGGCTGGAAACACCATATATTTT,CASSQVQGAGNTIYF
14,.,TRBJ2-2,TRBV19,few,TGTGCCAGTAGTAGGCAGGGGAACACCGGGGAGCTGTTTTTT,CASSRQGNTGELFF
12,TRBD1,TRBJ2-7,TRBV29-1,.,TGCAGCGTTGCAGGACAGGGCTACGAGCAGTACTTC,CSVAGQGYEQYF